This is a list of T cell receptor beta chains from one sample in a study of cytomegalovirus exposure and HLA in healthy donors. Repertoires were generated with immunoSEQ multiplex PCR, while TCRdb's copy carries only in-frame clones and drops some. The sample consists of 150,000 or so clones, more than 75% of them appearing once. The sequenced material came from PBMCs. These receptors all come from a middle-aged woman in good health and CMV-seronegative. Each CDR3 is given with its conserved first and last residue. D genes are given only for firm matches. Clone size is given for some rows only: seen once, a few or many times, or a class if the clone is expanded.

j_gene	v_gene	d_gene	abundance	CDR3nt	CDR3aa
TRBJ2-2	TRBV2	NA	NA	TGTGCCAGCTTGGGGGGTCCGAACACCGGGGAGCTGTTTTTT	CASLGGPNTGELFF
TRBJ1-2	TRBV2	TRBD1	NA	TGTGCCAGCAGTGAGACAGGGACATGGGGCTACACCTTC	CASSETGTWGYTF
TRBJ2-7	TRBV6-1	NA	NA	TGTGCCAGCAGAATCTCGTACGAGCAGTACTTC	CASRISYEQYF
TRBJ1-4	TRBV28	TRBD1	NA	TGTGCCAGCAGTTCGAACAGGGGCCCCAATGGAAAACTGTTTTTT	CASSSNRGPNGKLFF
TRBJ1-1	TRBV5-3	TRBD1	NA	TGTGCCAGAAGCTTCGGGGACAGGCCTTTGAACACTGAAGCTTTCTTT	CARSFGDRPLNTEAFF
TRBJ2-7	TRBV7-8	NA	NA	TGTGCCAGCAGCTTAGAGAGCAGGGTAAGTCACGAGCAGTACTTC	CASSLESRVSHEQYF
TRBJ2-5	TRBV4-1	TRBD1	NA	TGCGCCAGCAGCCGGACAGGGGGAGAGACCCAGTACTTC	CASSRTGGETQYF
TRBJ2-2	TRBV10-1	NA	NA	TGCGCCAGCAGTCTTCTGGAGGCCGGGGAGCTGTTTTTT	CASSLLEAGELFF
TRBJ2-1	TRBV19	TRBD2	once	TGTGCCAGTAGTATCGTAGTGGCGGGAGGGGGCAATGAGCAGTTCTTC	CASSIVVAGGGNEQFF
TRBJ2-3	TRBV5-6	TRBD2	NA	TGTGCCAGCAGGAGGCGGGGAGGGACAGATACGCAGTATTTT	CASRRRGGTDTQYF
TRBJ2-2	TRBV9	TRBD2	NA	TGTGCCAGCAGCGGGACTAGCGGGAGCGGTAGCACCGGGGAGCTGTTTTTT	CASSGTSGSGSTGELFF
TRBJ2-3	TRBV5-1	NA	NA	TGCGCCAGCAGCTTGGGTCTCACAGATACGCAGTATTTT	CASSLGLTDTQYF
TRBJ2-5	TRBV19	TRBD1	NA	TGTGCCAGTAGTGGACAGGGCCCGGGGACCCAGTACTTC	CASSGQGPGTQYF
TRBJ2-6	TRBV5-6	NA	NA	TGTGCTTCGACGATGGCTGGGGCCAACGGCCTGACTTTC	CASTMAGANGLTF
TRBJ2-7	TRBV7-8	TRBD1	NA	TGTGCCAGCAGCTTAGAGTCAGGGGGAACCTACGAGCAGTACTTC	CASSLESGGTYEQYF
TRBJ2-3	TRBV19	TRBD2	NA	TGTGCCAGCCAGGGACTAGCCGGCACAGATACGCAGTATTTT	CASQGLAGTDTQYF
TRBJ2-3	TRBV2	TRBD1	NA	TGTGCCAGCGCCGGGACAGGGGCGGACACAGATACGCAGTATTTT	CASAGTGADTDTQYF
TRBJ2-1	TRBV7-9	TRBD2	NA	TGTGCCAGCAGCTCTCTAATAGCGGGAGACGAGCAGTTCTTC	CASSSLIAGDEQFF
TRBJ1-5	TRBV27	NA	NA	TGTGCCAGCAAATTTCTAAAGGGGGATAGCAATCAGCCCCAGCATTTT	CASKFLKGDSNQPQHF
TRBJ2-1	TRBV4-2	NA	NA	TGTGCCAGCAGCCAAGATCGGGGTCCCGGTGGGGAGCAGTTCTTC	CASSQDRGPGGEQFF
TRBJ2-1	TRBV28	TRBD2	NA	TGTGCCAGCAGTTTCCATCGTCCTAGCGGGACAGACAATGAGCAGTTCTTC	CASSFHRPSGTDNEQFF
TRBJ2-2	TRBV30	TRBD1	NA	TGTGCCTGGGGACAGGGTAATACCGGGGAGCTGTTTTTT	CAWGQGNTGELFF
TRBJ2-1	TRBV7-2	TRBD2	NA	TGTGCCAGCAGCTTGCCGGGACTAGCGTGGAATGAGCAGTTCTTC	CASSLPGLAWNEQFF
TRBJ2-3	TRBV6-1	NA	NA	TGTGCCAGCAGTGGCCCGCGGAAACTCGACACGGGACTTAGCACAGATACGCAGTATTTT	CASSGPRKLDTGLSTDTQYF